One and the same sample provided the 10 T cell receptor beta chains below, sequenced in a study of blood T cell repertoires in COVID-19. Sequencing used immunoSEQ multiplex PCR; TCRdb keeps in-frame clones, though not all of them. The data hold over 250,000 clones, with about 88% observed a single time. Sample: PBMCs or T cells enriched from blood (not recorded which). The source is a woman between 50 and 59 years old who had recovered from COVID-19.

The V call is TRBV28, the J call TRBJ1-6; 10 bases align to TRBD1. V trimming: 6 bases; J trimming: 0 bases; junction bases outside the gene matches: 14. The V gene's germline CDR1 is MDHEN and CDR2 SYDVKM. The CDR3 has 20 amino acids. The CDR3, as DNA: TGTGCCAGCAGACACATCCTCGGGACAGGGGTTAGCTCCTATAATTCACCCCTCCACTTT. It translates to CASRHILGTGVSSYNSPLHF.

The rearrangement joins TRBV25-1 to TRBJ2-7, with D unclear. The ends were cut back, 2 bases at V and 2 bases at J, with 7 bases in the middle. CDR1 and CDR2 from the germline V gene are MGHDK and SYGVNS. The CDR3 runs 13 residues. In nucleotides, the CDR3 is TGTGCCAGCAGTGAAGCAGTGACCTACGAGCAGTACTTC. Residues: CASSEAVTYEQYF.

The CDR3 loop reads CASTRTDRPNYGYTF. The DNA of the CDR3 is TGTGCCAGTACCCGGACCGACAGGCCCAACTATGGCTACACCTTC. The chain has TRBV19 and TRBJ1-2, with D perhaps TRBD1 (6 bases). Germline V lookup: CDR1 LNHDA, CDR2 SQIVND (reference sequence). The CDR3 is 15 residues long. The V end was cut by 7 bases, the J end by 2 bases, with 17 bases between.

The J gene is TRBJ1-4, the V gene TRBV19; no definite D call. Deletions cut 5 bases from V and 4 bases from J, with 17 bases between. Germline-derived CDR1 and CDR2 are LNHDA and SQIVND (reference sequence). The CDR3 contains 16 residues. The CDR3 DNA reads as TGTGCCAGTAGTCCCCGGTGGAGGGAGTTTAATGAAAAACTGTTTTTT. Protein sequence: CASSPRWREFNEKLFF.

V usage is TRBV11-2 and J usage is TRBJ1-3; 8 bases align to TRBD1. In germline, CDR1 is SGHAT, CDR2 FQNNGV. The CDR3 spans 15 residues. After removal of 6 bases from V and 4 bases from J, the junction contained 8 bases not matched to a gene. CDR3 nucleotides: TGTGCCAGCAGTCGTCAGGGGGCCAGAGGAAACACCATATATTTT. Translation gives CASSRQGARGNTIYF.

The chain combines TRBV28 with TRBJ1-2; 8 bases fit TRBD1. The CDR3 contains 16 residues. V was pared by 3 bases and J by 8 bases, with 14 bases of the junction left unmatched. Germline assignment: CDR1 MDHEN and CDR2 SYDVKM. The CDR3: CASSFFTGRGRSGYTF. CDR3 sequence (DNA): TGTGCCAGCAGTTTTTTCACGGGCAGGGGGCGCTCCGGCTACACCTTC.

The chain joins TRBV7-6 to TRBJ2-1; the match to TRBD2 covers 9 bases. The V segment lost 1 base and the J segment 2 bases; nucleotides outside the gene matches: 0. The germline CDR1 and CDR2 sequences are SGHVS and FNYEAQ. This CDR3 has 15 residues. CDR3 in amino acids: CASSLGGRAYNEQFF. CDR3 sequence (DNA): TGTGCCAGCAGCTTAGGCGGGAGGGCCTACAATGAGCAGTTCTTC.

The chain couples TRBV7-2 to TRBJ1-2, with D maybe TRBD1 (6 bases). CDR1 is SGHTA and CDR2 is FQGNSA in the germline V gene. This CDR3 has 15 residues. V was cut by 5 bases and J by 2 bases, with 15 bases left in between. CDR3 protein: CASSVRQDPNYGYTF. The CDR3 DNA reads TGTGCCAGCAGCGTACGACAGGATCCCAACTATGGCTACACCTTC. The full variable domain, in which reference TRBV7-2 and TRBJ1-2 provide the parts outside the CDR3, is GAGVSQSPSNKVTEKGKDVELRCDPISGHTALYWYRQSLGQGLEFLIYFQGNSAPDKSGLPSDRFSAERTGGSVSTLTIQRTQQEDSAVYLCASSVRQDPNYGYTFGSGTRLTVV.

This clone came up once. This rearrangement joins TRBV3-1 (or the pseudogene TRBV3-2) to TRBJ1-3; D is possibly TRBD1 (5 bases). This CDR3 contains 14 residues. V lost 7 bases and J 0 bases, leaving 10 bases between the germline ends. Looked up from germline, CDR1 is LGHDT and CDR2 is YNNKEL (reference sequence). The CDR3 is CASNLGGSGNTIYF. CDR3 in DNA: TGTGCCAGCAATTTGGGGGGCTCTGGAAACACCATATATTTT.

A single count supports this clone. The chain couples TRBV28 to TRBJ2-7; tentative D call: TRBD1 (6 bases). Germline CDR1 and CDR2: MDHEN and SYDVKM. The CDR3 runs to 17 residues. The V end was cut by 5 bases, the J end by 4 bases, with 24 bases between. CDR3 DNA: TGTGCCAGCAGTCCACGTCCCGGGACACCTAAATCGTACGAGCAGTACTTC. Translated, it gives CASSPRPGTPKSYEQYF.